This TCR beta chain was profiled in a study of regulatory T cells in long-lasting Graves disease. Study findings and constraints: Persistent cases of Graves' showed reduced TCR diversity relative to newly diagnosed patients.

The time point: newly diagnosed GD, antithyroid drugs for less than 3 months. The TCR library was made from RNA that had been extracted from PBMCs in TRIzol. iRepertoire HTBI primers and Arm-PCR of CDR3 regions built TCR beta libraries. TCRdb re-derived calls from the multiplex PCR reads in MiXCR, one entry per CDR3 protein. The sample has roughly 510,000 distinct CDR3 sequences; 15% to 20% are singletons. The germline V gene has CDR1 DFQATT and CDR2 SNEGSKA (reference sequence). The CDR3 contains 21 residues. With V trimmed by 1 base and J by 5 bases, 21 bases remained unmatched. This clonotype was picked up one time. The antigen remains unidentified. These data were also filed under a second study, of T cells in Graves' hyperthyroidism and ophthalmopathy. That paper states: Patients aged 18 to 65 had newly diagnosed hyperthyroidism lasting under 2 months.

The receptor was derived from a man aged 18 to 29 with Graves disease. This specimen was peripheral blood mononuclear cells (PBMCs), taken at new diagnosis, from a patient treated with antithyroid drugs. The chain links TRBV20-1 to TRBJ2-1; 12 bases fit TRBD2. The CDR3 reads CSARVPTGRVASGRGNNEQFF. CDR3 in DNA: TGCAGTGCTAGAGTTCCTACAGGGAGGGTGGCTAGCGGGAGGGGAAACAATGAGCAGTTCTTC.